The sequence of this T cell receptor (beta chain) was determined in a study of glioma-infiltrating T cells after dendritic cell vaccination (dated by TCRdb to about 2016). Turning to the overall study: A cohort of roughly 15 glioblastoma patients from Phase I and II dendritic cell vaccination trials was included, of whom 9 were newly diagnosed and 6 had recurrent disease. Between about 2002 and 2013, the patients were given dendritic cell vaccination pulsed with autologous tumor lysate. The vaccine was prepared from monocyte-derived dendritic cells that were cultured for under 8 days with IL-4 and GM-CSF and then pulsed overnight with autologous tumor lysate. Patients received three intradermal dendritic cell vaccine injections at biweekly intervals in the arm below the axilla. Deep sequencing of TCR beta CDR3 regions was used to quantify tumor-infiltrating lymphocyte content and compare tumor and blood repertoires in dendritic cell-vaccinated glioblastoma patients. Survival after dendritic cell vaccination was correlated with TCR sequencing metrics such as TIL content and the overlap between tumor and blood repertoires.

Results and caveats for the whole study, not just this receptor: The cohort was small and heterogeneous, only a few patients had full blood and tumor sets, and even fewer had initial-recurrent tumor pairs. The TCR overlap response model with three groups was called speculative and said to need prospective validation. After dendritic cell vaccination, a higher estimated pretreatment TIL content predicted longer time to progression and longer overall survival. TCR clonality showed no direct relationship with survival, which suggests that a diverse polyclonal response may matter.

Worth noting for this clone: Its antigen is not yet known. Per-nucleotide qualities are absent, and no much larger clonotype sits a single base away.

TCRB CDR3 regions were amplified from approximately 2 ug genomic DNA, or all available DNA if less, using the immunoSEQ assay. Multiplex PCR used 60 forward primers for TCR V beta segments and 13 reverse primers for J beta segments. To estimate the number of reads per starting template, synthetic control templates were added to each sample at limiting dilution. Reads of 87 bp were generated by sequencing on the Illumina HiSeq System. The study's own analysis went as follows. PCR and sequencing errors were removed by a nearest neighbor algorithm that merged closely related sequences. TCR overlap was defined as the percentage of unique tumor TCR beta sequences that were also present in the same patient's peripheral blood. TCRdb obtained this table from immuneACCESS and retained in-frame rearrangements with V and J assigned. These tables miss some clones; where compared with another copy, unresolved V genes account for less than half of the shortfall, and the remainder is unexplained. For V, J and clone size, that table is used; D and trimming come from the DNA. The sample table contains around 89,000 clones; only one count was recorded for 65% to 90% of them. The top ten clonotypes cover less than 20% of the sample.

From a lookup of the germline V gene (reference sequence), CDR1 and CDR2 are SEHNR and FQNEAQ. Deletion took 5 bases off V and 7 bases off J, with a span of 23 bases between the germline ends. CDR3 length: 17 amino acids, cysteine to phenylalanine. This entry keeps only the CDR3 DNA: 51 bases, framed from base 1. To be selected, patients needed enough residual fresh-frozen tumor tissue and more than two years of available survival data. None of the glioblastoma patients carried an isocitrate dehydrogenase mutation, although molecular status otherwise varied. PBMC collection took place before vaccination, two weeks after the third vaccination, and at tumor progression if progression occurred. The Qiagen DNeasy Blood extraction Kit was used to extract genomic DNA.

The chain uses TRBV7-9 and TRBJ1-4, and possibly TRBD1, on 5 matching bases. The receptor was derived from a human donor with glioblastoma. The source material was blood, sampled before dendritic cell vaccination. Here is the DNA: TGTGCCAGCAGCGCGAGGCGGGGGTTAGCAGGCATTGAAAAACTGTTTTTT. This codes for CASSARRGLAGIEKLFF.